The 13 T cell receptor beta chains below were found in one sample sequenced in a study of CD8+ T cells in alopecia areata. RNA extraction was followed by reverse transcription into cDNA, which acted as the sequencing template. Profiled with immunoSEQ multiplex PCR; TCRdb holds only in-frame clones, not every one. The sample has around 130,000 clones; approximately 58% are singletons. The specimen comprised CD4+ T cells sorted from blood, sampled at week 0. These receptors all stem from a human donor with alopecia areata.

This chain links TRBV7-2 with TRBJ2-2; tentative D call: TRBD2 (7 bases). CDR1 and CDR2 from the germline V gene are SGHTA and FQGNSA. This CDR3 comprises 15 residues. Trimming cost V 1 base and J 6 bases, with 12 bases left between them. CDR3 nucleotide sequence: TGTGCCAGCAGCTTAGTACGGGGGGCAGCCGGGGAGCTGTTTTTT. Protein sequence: CASSLVRGAAGELFF. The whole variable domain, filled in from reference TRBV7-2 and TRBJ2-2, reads GAGVSQSPSNKVTEKGKDVELRCDPISGHTALYWYRQSLGQGLEFLIYFQGNSAPDKSGLPSDRFSAERTGGSVSTLTIQRTQQEDSAVYLCASSLVRGAAGELFFGEGSRLTVL.

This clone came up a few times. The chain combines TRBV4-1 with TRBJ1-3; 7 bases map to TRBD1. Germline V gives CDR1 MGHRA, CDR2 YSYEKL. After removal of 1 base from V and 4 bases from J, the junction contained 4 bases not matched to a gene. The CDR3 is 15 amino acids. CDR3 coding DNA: TGCGCCAGCAGCCAAGGGGACAGAGACGGAAACACCATATATTTT. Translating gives CASSQGDRDGNTIYF.

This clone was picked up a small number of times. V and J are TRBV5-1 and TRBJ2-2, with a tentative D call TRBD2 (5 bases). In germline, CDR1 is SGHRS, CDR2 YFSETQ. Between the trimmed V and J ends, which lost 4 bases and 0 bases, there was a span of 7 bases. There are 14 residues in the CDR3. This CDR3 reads CASSKAANTGELFF. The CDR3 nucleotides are TGCGCCAGCAGCAAAGCGGCGAACACCGGGGAGCTGTTTTTT.

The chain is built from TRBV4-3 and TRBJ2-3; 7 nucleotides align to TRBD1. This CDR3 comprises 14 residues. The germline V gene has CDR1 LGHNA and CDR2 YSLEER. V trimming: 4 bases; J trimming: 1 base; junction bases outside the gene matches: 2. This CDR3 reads CASSPGTGTDTQYF. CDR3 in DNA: TGCGCCAGCAGCCCAGGGACAGGCACAGATACGCAGTATTTT.

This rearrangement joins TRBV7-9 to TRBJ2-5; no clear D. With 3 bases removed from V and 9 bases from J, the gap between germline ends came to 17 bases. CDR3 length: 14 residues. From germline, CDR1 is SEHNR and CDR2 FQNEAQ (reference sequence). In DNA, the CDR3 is TGTGCCAGCAGCTTCTTAGGACCTTTATGGCCCCAGTACTTC. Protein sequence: CASSFLGPLWPQYF.

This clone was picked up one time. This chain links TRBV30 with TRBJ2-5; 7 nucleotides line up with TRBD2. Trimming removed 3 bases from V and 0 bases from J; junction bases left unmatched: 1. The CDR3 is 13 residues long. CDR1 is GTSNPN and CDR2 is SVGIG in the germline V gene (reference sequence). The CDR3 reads CAWSGGNQETQYF. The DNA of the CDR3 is TGTGCCTGGAGCGGGGGGAACCAAGAGACCCAGTACTTC. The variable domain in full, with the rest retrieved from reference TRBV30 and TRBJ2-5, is SQTIHQWPATLVQPVGSPLSLECTVEGTSNPNLYWYRQAAGRGLQLLFYSVGIGQISSEVPQNLSASRPQDRQFILSSKKLLLSDSGFYLCAWSGGNQETQYFGPGTRLLVL.

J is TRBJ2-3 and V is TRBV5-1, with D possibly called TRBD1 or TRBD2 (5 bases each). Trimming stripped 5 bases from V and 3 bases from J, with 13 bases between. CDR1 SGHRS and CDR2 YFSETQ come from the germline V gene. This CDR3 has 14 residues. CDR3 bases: TGCGCCAGCAGGGGGACCGCCGGGACAGATACGCAGTATTTT. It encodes CASRGTAGTDTQYF.

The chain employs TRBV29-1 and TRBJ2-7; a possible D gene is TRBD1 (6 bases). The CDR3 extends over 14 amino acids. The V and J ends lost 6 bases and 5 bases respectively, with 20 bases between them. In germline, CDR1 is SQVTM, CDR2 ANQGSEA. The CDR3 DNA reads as TGCAGCGTCAGTACACAGGGTAGGAAGAACGAGCAGTACTTC. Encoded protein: CSVSTQGRKNEQYF.

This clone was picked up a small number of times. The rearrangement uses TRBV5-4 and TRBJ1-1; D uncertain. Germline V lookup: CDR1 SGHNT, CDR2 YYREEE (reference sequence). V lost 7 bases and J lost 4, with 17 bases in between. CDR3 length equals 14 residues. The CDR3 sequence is CASGGVGFSTEAFF. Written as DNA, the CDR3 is TGTGCCAGCGGCGGCGTAGGCTTTAGCACTGAAGCTTTCTTT.

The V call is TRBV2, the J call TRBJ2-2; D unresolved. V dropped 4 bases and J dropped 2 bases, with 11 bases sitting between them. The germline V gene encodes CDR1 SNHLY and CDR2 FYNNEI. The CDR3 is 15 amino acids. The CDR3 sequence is CASSVVRLNTGELFF. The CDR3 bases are TGTGCCAGCAGTGTAGTGAGACTTAACACCGGGGAGCTGTTTTTT.

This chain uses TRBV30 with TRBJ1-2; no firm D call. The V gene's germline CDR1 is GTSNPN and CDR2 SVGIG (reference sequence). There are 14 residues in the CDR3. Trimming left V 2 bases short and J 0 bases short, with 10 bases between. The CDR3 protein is CAWSPGGTNYGYTF. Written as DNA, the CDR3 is TGTGCCTGGAGTCCCGGCGGGACTAACTATGGCTACACCTTC.

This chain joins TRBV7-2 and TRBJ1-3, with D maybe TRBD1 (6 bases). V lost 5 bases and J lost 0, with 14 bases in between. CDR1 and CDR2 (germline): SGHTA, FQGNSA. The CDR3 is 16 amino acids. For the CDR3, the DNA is TGTGCCAGCAGCCTCAAAACAGGGACCTCTGGAAACACCATATATTTT. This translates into CASSLKTGTSGNTIYF.

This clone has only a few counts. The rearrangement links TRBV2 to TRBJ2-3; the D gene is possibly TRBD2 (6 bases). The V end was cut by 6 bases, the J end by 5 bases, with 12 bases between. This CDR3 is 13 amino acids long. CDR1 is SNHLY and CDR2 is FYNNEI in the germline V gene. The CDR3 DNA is TGTGCCAGCAGGGCTGACGGGGGAGATACGCAGTATTTT. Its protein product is CASRADGGDTQYF.